The clone carrying this T cell receptor beta chain appeared once. Its antigen is not known. The data were produced by immunoSEQ multiplex PCR, yet TCRdb's version contains in-frame clones alone and is incomplete. The top ten clones hold 2.4% of a sample with under 130,000 clones, approximately 85% of them seen once. This entry is derived from a study of PD-L1 blockade in urothelial cancer. Whole-study findings and limits: Having blood TCR clonality under the median before treatment predicted better survival.

Patient sample counts ranged from 1 to 8, pretreatment and on-treatment. This clonotype was sampled from a man aged 45-60 years with urothelial cancer. Sequencing used PBMCs, obtained around atezolizumab (anti-PD-L1) treatment.

The CDR3 DNA is TGTGCCAGCTCGACCCAGGTCCGGGAGGTCGAATCGAGCACAGATACGCAGTATTTT. Translating it yields CASSTQVREVESSTDTQYF. The V and J genes are TRBV18 and TRBJ2-3; 7 nucleotides align to TRBD2. The CDR3 consists of 19 residues. Germline CDR1 reads KGHSH; CDR2 reads LQKENI. The V segment lost 6 bases and the J segment 0 bases; nucleotides outside the gene matches: 18.